This T cell receptor (beta chain) was sequenced in a study of cytomegalovirus exposure and HLA in healthy donors. Study-level points and caveats: A reported reduction in N-insertions relative to the approximately 690-donor mean was seen in an Asian-associated ancestry cluster in a later analysis. Productive status was seen about 90% or about 30% of the time for most TCR beta V segments in an earlier analysis.

This CDR3 is 15 amino acids long. Deletions cut 0 bases from V and 1 base from J, with 10 bases between. Germline lookup yields CDR1 SGHDN and CDR2 FVKESK. A word on this clone: Antigen specificity is unknown.

60 Vbeta and 13 Jbeta primers were used in PCR. TCRdb's copy holds only in-frame clones and misses some; the assay was immunoSEQ multiplex PCR. The sample contains 150,000 to 180,000 clones, about four fifths of which appear only once. The chain carries TRBV14 and TRBJ2-7; D unclear. Specimen: PBMCs. This clonotype was sampled from a young man in good health and CMV-seronegative. The DNA of the CDR3 is TGTGCCAGCAGCCAAGAATTCTCTAGGTCCTACGAGCAGTACTTC. It specifies CASSQEFSRSYEQYF.